This T cell receptor (beta chain) was captured by sequencing in a study of OX40 agonist ivuxolimab in advanced cancers. Study background: Patients treated during dose escalation were battling hepatocellular carcinoma, melanoma, renal cell or head and neck cancer. Findings of the study overall: Antigen targets of the expanded peripheral T cells went undetermined.

Note on this clone: Its target is unknown.

Germline CDR1 reads SEHNR; CDR2 reads FQNEAQ (reference sequence). This CDR3 contains 16 residues. V shed 4 bases and J shed 2 bases, with 18 bases lying between them. Autoimmune disease history or systemic immunosuppression meant exclusion. Method: immunoSEQ multiplex PCR; TCRdb's copy keeps in-frame clones and lacks some. Among roughly 11,000 clones, about 82% were seen once, and the ten largest hold 25% to 35%. Sample: CD4+ or CD8+ T cells sorted from blood, taken in a trial of the OX40 agonist ivuxolimab. The chain employs TRBV7-9 and TRBJ2-7, with no clear D. The source of this sequence is an adult with an advanced solid tumor such as melanoma, head and neck, liver or kidney cancer. The CDR3 is CASSSMTAMGPYEQYF. In DNA, the CDR3 is TGTGCCAGCAGCTCCATGACTGCTATGGGTCCCTACGAGCAGTACTTC.